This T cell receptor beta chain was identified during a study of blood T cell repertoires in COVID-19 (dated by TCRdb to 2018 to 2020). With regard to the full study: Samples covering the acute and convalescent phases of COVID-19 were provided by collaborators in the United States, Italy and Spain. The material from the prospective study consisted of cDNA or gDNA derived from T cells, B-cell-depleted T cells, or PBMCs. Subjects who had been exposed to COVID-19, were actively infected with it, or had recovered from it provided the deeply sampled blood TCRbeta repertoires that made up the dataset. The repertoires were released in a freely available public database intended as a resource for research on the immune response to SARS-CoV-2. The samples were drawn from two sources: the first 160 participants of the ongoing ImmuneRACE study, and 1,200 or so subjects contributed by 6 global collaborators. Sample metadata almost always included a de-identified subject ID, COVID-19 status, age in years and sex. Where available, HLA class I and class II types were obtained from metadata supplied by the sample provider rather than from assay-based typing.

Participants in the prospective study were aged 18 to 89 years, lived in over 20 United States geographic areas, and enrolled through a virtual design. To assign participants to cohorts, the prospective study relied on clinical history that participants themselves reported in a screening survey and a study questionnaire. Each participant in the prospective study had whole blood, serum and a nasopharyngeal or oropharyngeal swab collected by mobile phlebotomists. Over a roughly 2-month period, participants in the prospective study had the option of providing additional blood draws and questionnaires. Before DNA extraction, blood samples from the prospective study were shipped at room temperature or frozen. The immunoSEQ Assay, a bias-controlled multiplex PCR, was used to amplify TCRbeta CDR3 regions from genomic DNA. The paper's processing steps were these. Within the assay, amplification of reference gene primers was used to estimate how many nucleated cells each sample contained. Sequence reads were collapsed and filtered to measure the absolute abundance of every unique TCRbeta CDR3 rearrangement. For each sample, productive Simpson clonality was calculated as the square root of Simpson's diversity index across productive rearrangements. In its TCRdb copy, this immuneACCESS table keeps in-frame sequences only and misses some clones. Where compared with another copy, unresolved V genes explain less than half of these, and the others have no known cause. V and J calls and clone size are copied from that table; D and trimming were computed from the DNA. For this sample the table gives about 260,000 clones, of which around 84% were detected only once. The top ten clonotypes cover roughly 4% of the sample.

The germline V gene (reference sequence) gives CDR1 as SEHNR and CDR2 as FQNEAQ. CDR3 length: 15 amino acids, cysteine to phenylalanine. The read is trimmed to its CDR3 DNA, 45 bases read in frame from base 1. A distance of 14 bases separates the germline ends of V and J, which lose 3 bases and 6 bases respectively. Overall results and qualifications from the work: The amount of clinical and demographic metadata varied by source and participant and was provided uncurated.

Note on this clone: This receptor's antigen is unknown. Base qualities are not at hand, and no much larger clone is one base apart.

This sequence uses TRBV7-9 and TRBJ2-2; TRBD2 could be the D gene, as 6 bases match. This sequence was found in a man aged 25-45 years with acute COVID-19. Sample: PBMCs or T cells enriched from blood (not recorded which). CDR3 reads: CASSLVSGAPGELFF. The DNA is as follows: TGTGCCAGCAGCTTGGTTAGCGGCGCTCCCGGGGAGCTGTTTTTT.